These 22 T cell receptor beta chains were sequenced from one sample in a study of blood T cells in healthy people across ages. Primers used in a second PCR of roughly 6 to 12 cycles were a sample-barcoded 5' primer and a J-beta primer mix. TCRdb fed the 5' RACE reads into MiXCR, producing one record per CDR3 protein. The repertoire holds about 700,000 distinct CDR3 sequences, 32% seen once, with roughly 15% in the top ten. Sequences were obtained from blood. These receptors originate from a woman aged 80 or over in good health.

On this clonotype itself: Its ends do not fully match the called genes, so a read error is possible. V gene TRBV19 combines with J gene TRBJ2-7; 14 bases fit TRBD2. Germline V gives CDR1 LNHDA, CDR2 SQIVND (reference sequence). The CDR3 is 16 residues long. In nucleotides, the CDR3 is TGTGCCACCGGACTAGCGGGGGGTTTCGATTCTTACGAGCAGGACTTC. As protein: CATGLAGGFDSYEQDF.

The chain uses TRBV7-9 and TRBJ2-1; D might be TRBD1 (5 bases). Trimming shortened V by 5 bases and J by 9 bases, and 8 bases separated the two germline ends. This CDR3 region has 11 residues. Germline V lookup: CDR1 SEHNR, CDR2 FQNEAQ (reference sequence). In DNA form, the CDR3 reads TGTGCCAGCAGCATCCAGGGTGAGCAGTTCTTC. The encoded protein is CASSIQGEQFF.

This clonotype was seen ten or more times. This chain joins TRBV5-4 and TRBJ2-5; 7 nucleotides align to TRBD1. The CDR3 loop spans 15 amino acids. Germline loops: CDR1 SGHNT, CDR2 YYREEE (reference sequence). V lost 4 bases and J lost 3; bases outside the gene matches: 9. The CDR3 nucleotides read TGTGCCAGCAGCCGCGGAGGTCAGGGGGAAGAGACCCAGTACTTC. It is translated as CASSRGGQGEETQYF.

The J gene is TRBJ1-1, the V gene TRBV4-1, with D possibly being TRBD1 (5 bases). V was clipped by 4 bases and J by 0 bases, with 9 bases between them. There are 14 residues in the CDR3. Germline assignment: CDR1 MGHRA and CDR2 YSYEKL. For the CDR3, the DNA is TGCGCCAGCAGCCGGGGCCTGTTGAACACTGAAGCTTTCTTT. Translated: CASSRGLLNTEAFF.

On this clonotype: A read error is possible here, since a much larger clone lies one base away. V gene TRBV20-1 combines with J gene TRBJ1-2, with TRBD1 as a possible D gene (5 bases). Germline V lookup: CDR1 DFQATT, CDR2 SNEGSKA (reference sequence). This CDR3 is 11 amino acids long. The V and J ends lost 6 bases and 6 bases respectively, with 11 bases between them. In DNA, the CDR3 is TGCAGTGCCGGGGGACTGAATGGCTACACCTTC. This sequence encodes CSAGGLNGYTF.

This clonotype came up many times. The chain employs TRBV6-1 and TRBJ2-7; D is possibly TRBD1 or TRBD2 (5 bases each). The CDR3 is 18 amino acids. V lost 0 bases to trimming and J lost 0 bases, with 18 bases between them. From germline, CDR1 is MNHNS and CDR2 SASEGT. The CDR3 coding sequence is TGTGCCAGCAGTGAAGCGCTTCTTGGGACGGGGAGCTCCTACGAGCAGTACTTC. The encoded protein is CASSEALLGTGSSYEQYF.

About this clonotype: A much larger clone lies a single base off, so this may be a read error. The chain employs TRBV6-1 and TRBJ2-5, with D possibly matching TRBD1 (6 bases). The DNA end favors TRBJ2-7, so the J call may be wrong. Germline V lookup: CDR1 MNHNS, CDR2 SASEGT. CDR3 length equals 12 residues. The CDR3 is CARYREPYEQYF. The CDR3, as DNA: TGTGCCAGATACAGGGAACCTTACGAGCAGTACTTC.

This clonotype was seen more than once but under ten times. V gene TRBV30 combines with J gene TRBJ1-4, with D uncertain. The length of the CDR3 is 14 residues. Germline CDR1 and CDR2: GTSNPN and SVGIG (reference sequence). Trimming took 2 bases from V and 6 from J, leaving 13 bases between them. The CDR3 DNA reads as TGTGCCTGGAGTTACGAGGGTCTGTATGAAAAACTGTTTTTT. This sequence encodes CAWSYEGLYEKLFF.

This clonotype was observed at least ten times. The chain joins TRBV20-1 to TRBJ2-1; D possibly corresponds to TRBD1 (5 bases). The CDR3 covers 14 residues. V dropped 2 bases and J dropped 4 bases, with 12 bases sitting between them. Germline V lookup: CDR1 DFQATT, CDR2 SNEGSKA (reference sequence). The CDR3 nucleotides read TGCAGTGCTAGACAAGACAGCGATTACAATGAGCAGTTCTTC. Amino acids: CSARQDSDYNEQFF.

This clonotype was counted ten times or more. This rearrangement joins TRBV7-2 to TRBJ2-1; possible D gene TRBD1, 5 bases. Germline lookup yields CDR1 SGHTA and CDR2 FQGNSA. V was cut by 4 bases and J by 0 bases, with 13 bases left in between. The CDR3 covers 16 residues. CDR3 DNA sequence: TGTGCCAGCAGCTCCCAGGGTTTCAGCTCCTACAATGAGCAGTTCTTC. Translation gives CASSSQGFSSYNEQFF.

This clonotype has a handful of counts. A read error may explain this, as a much larger clone is one base away. The gene calls are TRBV7-2 and TRBJ2-4; D remains ambiguous. Trimming stripped 4 bases from V and 9 bases from J, with 16 bases between. This CDR3 has 14 residues. The V gene's germline CDR1 is SGHTA and CDR2 FQGNSA. The CDR3 DNA reads TGTGCCAGCAGCTCAGTTTCGTCAGGCGTCATTCAGTACTTC. Translation: CASSSVSSGVIQYF.

J is TRBJ2-2 and V is TRBV20-1; D gene uncertain. Germline loops: CDR1 DFQATT, CDR2 SNEGSKA (reference sequence). This CDR3 spans 15 amino acids. V lost 6 bases, J lost 4 bases, and 18 bases lay in between. CDR3 sequence reads: CSAKKASPITGELFF. The DNA of the CDR3 is TGCAGTGCGAAAAAGGCCTCCCCGATCACCGGGGAGCTGTTTTTT.

Of note for this clonotype: Being one base from a much bigger clone, this may be a read error. The chain couples TRBV3-1 to TRBJ2-1; 10 nucleotides line up with TRBD2. The V segment lost 0 bases and the J segment 15 bases; nucleotides outside the gene matches: 5. From germline, CDR1 is LGHDT and CDR2 YNNKEL (reference sequence). This CDR3 has 13 residues. The CDR3, as DNA: TGTGCCAGCAGCCAAGACCCACTAGCGGGACCGTTCTTC. Translating gives CASSQDPLAGPFF.

About this clonotype: A much larger clone is a single base away; this may be a read error. This chain links TRBV5-1 with TRBJ1-1; D remains unclear. The CDR3 spans 15 residues. Trimming cost V 0 bases and J 3 bases, with 12 bases left between them. The V gene's germline CDR1 is SGHRS and CDR2 YFSETQ. DNA of the CDR3: TGCGCCAGCAGCTTGGTGACTCCCCGGGACACTGAAGCTTTCTTT. Its translation: CASSLVTPRDTEAFF. The full variable domain, completed using reference TRBV5-1 and TRBJ1-1, is KAGVTQTPRYLIKTRGQQVTLSCSPISGHRSVSWYQQTPGQGLQFLFEYFSETQRNKGNFPGRFSGRQFSNSRSEMNVSTLELGDSALYLCASSLVTPRDTEAFFGQGTRLTVV.

Ten or more counts support this clonotype. V and J are TRBV7-2 and TRBJ2-3, with TRBD2 matching over 12 bases. The V and J ends lost 2 bases and 4 bases, in that order; junction bases with no gene match: 10. Germline-derived CDR1 and CDR2 are SGHTA and FQGNSA. There are 18 residues in the CDR3. The CDR3 loop reads CASSLRGASGGVPDTQYF. In nucleotides, the CDR3 is TGTGCCAGCAGCTTACGTGGGGCTAGCGGGGGGGTACCAGATACGCAGTATTTT.

This clonotype appeared many times. The chain links TRBV5-6 to TRBJ2-7; possibly TRBD2 for D (6 bases). Germline CDR1 is SGHDT and CDR2 is YYEEEE. This CDR3 has 14 amino acids. Trimming left V 4 bases short and J 2 bases short, with 13 bases between. CDR3 loop: CASSPAGPTYEQYF. The CDR3 DNA reads TGTGCCAGCAGCCCAGCGGGCCCAACCTACGAGCAGTACTTC.

The gene calls are TRBV20-1 and TRBJ1-4, with TRBD1 as a possible D gene (5 bases). This CDR3 has 13 amino acids. CDR1 and CDR2 from the germline V gene are DFQATT and SNEGSKA (reference sequence). V gave up 2 bases and J gave up 8 bases, with 12 bases separating them. The chain's CDR3 is CSARRGSAEKLFF. In DNA form, the CDR3 reads TGCAGTGCTAGAAGGGGCTCCGCGGAAAAACTGTTTTTT.

This clonotype was seen many times. The chain joins TRBV20-1 to TRBJ2-7, with D maybe TRBD1 (6 bases). Trimming removed 0 bases at V and 2 bases at J, with 29 bases between. Germline CDR1 is DFQATT and CDR2 is SNEGSKA (reference sequence). The CDR3 runs 20 residues. DNA for the CDR3: TGCAGTGCTAGAGATCCCAATCAGGGGTCTTTCCTTACTAGTACCTACGAGCAGTACTTC. This sequence encodes CSARDPNQGSFLTSTYEQYF.

Remarks on this clonotype: A much larger clonotype is one base distant, so this may be a read error. This rearrangement joins TRBV7-9 to TRBJ1-2; maybe TRBD1 (5 bases). The CDR3 length is 15 residues. Per germline, CDR1 SEHNR and CDR2 FQNEAQ (reference sequence). The CDR3 spells CASSPQVGEGYGCTF. DNA for the CDR3: TGTGCCAGCAGTCCCCAGGTGGGGGAAGGGTATGGCTGCACCTTC.

This clonotype has at least ten counts. The chain couples TRBV4-2 to TRBJ1-2; 9 bases fit TRBD1. Per germline, CDR1 LGHNA and CDR2 YNFKEQ. Trimming at V came to 3 bases and at J to 8 bases, leaving 4 bases not matched to a gene. CDR3 length equals 13 residues. The CDR3 region is CASSQDRGTGYTF. The CDR3 DNA follows: TGTGCCAGCAGCCAGGACAGGGGTACGGGCTACACCTTC.

About this clonotype: A junction end diverges from the germline sequence, so it may reflect a read error. The J gene is TRBJ2-6, the V gene TRBV20-1; D remains unclear. This CDR3 has 14 amino acids. Per the germline V gene, CDR1 is DFQATT and CDR2 is SNEGSKA (reference sequence). CDR3 protein: CSARGSSGTNVLTF. In DNA form, the CDR3 reads TGCAGTGCTAGGGGCAGCTCTGGGACCAACGTCCTGACTTTC.

The V call is TRBV5-4, the J call TRBJ2-7, with D perhaps given as TRBD1 or TRBD2 (5 bases each). V dropped 7 bases and J dropped 0 bases, with 17 bases sitting between them. The germline CDR1 and CDR2 sequences are SGHNT and YYREEE (reference sequence). This CDR3 is 15 amino acids long. The CDR3 loop is CASSPERGNSYEQYF. In DNA, the CDR3 is TGTGCCAGCTCCCCCGAGAGGGGCAACTCCTACGAGCAGTACTTC.